These 2 T cell receptor beta chains came from one sample sequenced in a study of cytomegalovirus exposure and HLA in healthy donors. PCR employed 60 Vbeta and 13 Jbeta primers. Only in-frame clones appear in the TCRdb table, and some are missing; sequencing was by immunoSEQ multiplex PCR. The table shows some 99,000 clones, with 60% to 80% occurring only once. The sequencing input was PBMCs. These TCRs come from a female donor in good health and CMV-seronegative.

The chain couples TRBV29-1 to TRBJ2-7; 13 nucleotides align to TRBD2. Looked up from germline, CDR1 is SQVTM and CDR2 is ANQGSEA. V shed 7 bases and J 5 bases; nucleotides not matched to a gene: 8. The CDR3 length is 14 residues. The CDR3 DNA is TGCAGCGCTGCTGGACTAGCGGGAGTTAACGAGCAGTACTTC. Encoded protein: CSAAGLAGVNEQYF.

For the CDR3, the DNA is TGTGCCAGTAGTTTACGGACTAGCGGGAGTGGGGAGCAGTACTTC. Amino acid sequence: CASSLRTSGSGEQYF. The chain uses TRBV19 and TRBJ2-7; 13 nucleotides align to TRBD2. V was clipped by 5 bases and J by 7 bases; unmatched bases: 8. This CDR3 has 15 residues. The germline V gene has CDR1 LNHDA and CDR2 SQIVND (reference sequence).